A selection of T cell receptor beta chains follows, all from one sample in a study of technical replicates of blood from several donors. TCRdb keeps only in-frame clones here, not all; method: immunoSEQ multiplex PCR. The sample shows more than 65,000 clones, about 96% of them seen only once. Source material: T cells isolated from PBMCs. Source of these receptors: a human donor in good health. CDR3s include the opening cysteine and the closing phenylalanine or tryptophan. Each record gives: V gene, J gene, CDR3 protein.

>TRBV7-2|TRBJ2-7
CASNPTSGNGYEQYF
>TRBV18|TRBJ1-1
CASLLGNTEAFF
>TRBV2|TRBJ2-1
CASGTGTFNEQFF
>TRBV19|TRBJ1-2
CASSLRTGPYGYTF
>TRBV11-2|TRBJ2-1
CASRRAGGYNEQFF
>TRBV9|TRBJ2-2
CASSVANGWSGELFF
>TRBV15|TRBJ2-3
CATSREERELDTQYF
>TRBV2|TRBJ2-3
CASRRLAGGTDTQYF
>TRBV9|TRBJ2-5
CASSAGQYQETQYF
>TRBV19|TRBJ2-4
CASSMRGGAKNIQYF
>TRBV7-9|TRBJ1-1
CASSLASAVNTEAFF
>TRBV27|TRBJ2-7
CASSLYQLAGYEQYF
>TRBV5-1|TRBJ1-1
CASSSAGTGLIATEAFF
>TRBV29-1|TRBJ1-1
CSVLDRELSEAFF
>TRBV6-5|TRBJ1-1
CASSYSRATEAFF
>TRBV29-1|TRBJ2-1
CSAYPGTGGYNEQFF
>TRBV11-2|TRBJ2-1
CASTLLAGGGDEQFF
>TRBV27|TRBJ1-4
CASRASGTVREKLFF
>TRBV4-1|TRBJ2-7
CASSQEGPSDSYEQYF
>TRBV6-5|TRBJ2-5
CASSYSTGPGRETQYF
>TRBV29-1|TRBJ2-7
CSVSKQGAEQYF
>TRBV2|TRBJ2-2
CASSESGGTPPGELFF
>TRBV30|TRBJ2-5
CAWSDLGEWETQYF
>TRBV5-1|TRBJ1-1
CASSPDRPMNTEAFF
>TRBV28|TRBJ2-1
CASSLIQREALGQFF
>TRBV9|TRBJ2-2
CASSGGGDYRNPGELFF